Listed below are T cell receptor beta chains from one sample, sequenced in a study of tumor-infiltrating lymphocytes in localized non-small cell lung cancer. Produced via immunoSEQ multiplex PCR; TCRdb's table is partial and in-frame only. The sample yields about 16,000 clones, about 70% seen once. Sequenced sample: lung tumor tissue. The receptor set was obtained from a human donor with non-small cell lung cancer. Both conserved end residues are part of each CDR3.

v_gene	j_gene	CDR3aa
TRBV6-5	TRBJ1-6	CASMTGESSPLHF
TRBV6-6	TRBJ2-7	CASRETGPRPYEQYF
TRBV7-2	TRBJ2-1	CASSLEGISGRFRFF
TRBV5-1	TRBJ2-7	CASSLGDSSYEQYF
TRBV2	TRBJ2-3	CASSLARTDTQYF
TRBV5-1	TRBJ2-2	CASSLGGSSTGELFF
TRBV18	TRBJ1-5	CASSSGQGPGSNQPQHF
TRBV7-9	TRBJ2-5	CASSQDRSGETQYF
TRBV9	TRBJ2-7	CASSPGTGGVEQYF
TRBV30	TRBJ1-6	CARGTGHNSPLHF